A selection of T cell receptor beta chains follows, all from one sample in a study of T cells expressing NK-cell markers. TCRdb re-called the 5' RACE reads; every CDR3 protein appears as one record, without DNA. This sample's clone table lists fewer than 550,000 distinct CDR3 sequences. Sequenced sample: blood T cells: a sorted CD56 or NKG2C T cell subset, CD4+ or CD8+ T cells, or bulk PBMC T cells (not recorded which). The receptors originated from a woman in her forties or fifties in good health. CDR3s include the opening cysteine and the closing phenylalanine or tryptophan.

v_gene	j_gene	CDR3aa
TRBV7-2	TRBJ2-3	CASSLDGAADTQYF
TRBV20-1	TRBJ1-5	CSARESQGDHQPQHF
TRBV19	TRBJ2-1	CASSGTAWNEQFF
TRBV29-1	TRBJ2-3	CSVRRDNTDTQYF
TRBV12-3/TRBV12-4	TRBJ2-2	CASSLSTGVGGELFF
TRBV7-2	TRBJ2-1	CASSLRGFSYNEQFF
TRBV7-9	TRBJ2-3	CASNPSGRSTDTQYF
TRBV29-1	TRBJ2-3	CSVAGTVKPDTQYF
TRBV18	TRBJ2-6	CASSPSTGGRSGANVLTF
TRBV4-1	TRBJ1-1	CASSQEVRANTEAFF
TRBV29-1	TRBJ2-1	CSGRQGPHEQFF
TRBV29-1	TRBJ2-1	CSLGRDRVNEQFF
TRBV10-3	TRBJ2-7	CAIGGTGGDEQYF
TRBV7-6	TRBJ2-5	CASSTGQGGQETQYF
TRBV24-1	TRBJ2-3	CATSGRGSTDTQYF
TRBV12-3/TRBV12-4	TRBJ1-2	CASSVTGVGGYTF
TRBV20-1	TRBJ2-3	CSASGGSGYTDTQYF
TRBV4-1	TRBJ2-1	CASSQGTRRSYNEQFF
TRBV5-1	TRBJ2-4	CASSLGDNLAKNIQYF
TRBV28	TRBJ2-5	CASMARGETQYF
TRBV27	TRBJ1-5	CASSLLSGGNQPQHF
TRBV12-3/TRBV12-4	TRBJ2-4	CASSFRGIPTSGKNIQYF
TRBV4-1	TRBJ2-7	CASSEGSALAGEQYF
TRBV9	TRBJ2-5	CASSVVPSGRETQYF
TRBV11-2	TRBJ2-1	CASTIESSYNEQFF
TRBV27	TRBJ2-1	CASIGTRTYNEQFF
TRBV5-5	TRBJ1-5	CASSFDMNGQPQHF
TRBV7-9	TRBJ2-6	CATESSGANVLTF
TRBV5-1	TRBJ1-1	CASRGTEYNTEAFF
TRBV20-1	TRBJ2-5	CSAPSDREETQYF
TRBV24-1	TRBJ2-5	CATSDPGQPGLAQGETQYF